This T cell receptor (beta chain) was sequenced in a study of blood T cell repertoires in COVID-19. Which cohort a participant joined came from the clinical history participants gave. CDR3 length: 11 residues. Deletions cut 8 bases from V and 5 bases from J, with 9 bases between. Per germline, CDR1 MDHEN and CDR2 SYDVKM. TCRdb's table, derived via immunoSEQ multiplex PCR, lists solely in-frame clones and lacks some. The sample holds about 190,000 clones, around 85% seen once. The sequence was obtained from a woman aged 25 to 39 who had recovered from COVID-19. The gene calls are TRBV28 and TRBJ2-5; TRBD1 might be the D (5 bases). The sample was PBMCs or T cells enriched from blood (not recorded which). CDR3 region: CASVGRETQYF. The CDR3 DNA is TGTGCCAGCGTGGGGCGGGAGACCCAGTACTTC.